A selection of T cell receptor beta chains follows, all from one sample in a study of beta chain features in type 1 diabetes. Here immunoSEQ multiplex PCR was the method, and the copy in TCRdb shows in-frame clones only, minus some. Of roughly 400,000 clones detected, about 15% appear once; the ten largest clones hold less than 0.04%. Source material: naive CD4+ T cells from blood. All receptors derive from a man aged 25-45 years in good health. Each CDR3 is given with its conserved first and last residue. The D gene is left open where the match is weak. The listing skips clone size in some rows; elsewhere it reads once, few, many or a size class.

v_gene: TRBV30; abundance: -; j_gene: TRBJ1-2; d_gene: TRBD1; CDR3aa: CAWTQGGYGYTF; CDR3nt: TGTGCCTGGACCCAGGGGGGATATGGCTACACCTTC
v_gene: TRBV7-2; abundance: -; j_gene: TRBJ2-5; d_gene: -; CDR3aa: CASRTPAGPYQETQYF; CDR3nt: TGTGCCAGCCGGACTCCTGCGGGGCCTTACCAAGAGACCCAGTACTTC
v_gene: TRBV27; abundance: -; j_gene: TRBJ2-1; d_gene: -; CDR3aa: CASSTYNEQFF; CDR3nt: TGTGCCAGCAGTACCTACAATGAGCAGTTCTTC
v_gene: TRBV20-1; abundance: few; j_gene: TRBJ1-1; d_gene: -; CDR3aa: CSAYRDTEAFF; CDR3nt: TGCAGTGCTTACAGGGACACTGAAGCTTTCTTT
v_gene: TRBV6-1; abundance: few; j_gene: TRBJ1-1; d_gene: TRBD1; CDR3aa: CASRPGTANTEAFF; CDR3nt: TGTGCCAGCAGACCAGGGACAGCCAACACTGAAGCTTTCTTT
v_gene: TRBV5-1; abundance: few; j_gene: TRBJ2-3; d_gene: TRBD2; CDR3aa: CASSPWTSPTDTQYF; CDR3nt: TGCGCCAGCAGTCCCTGGACTAGTCCTACAGATACGCAGTATTTT
v_gene: TRBV29-1; abundance: -; j_gene: TRBJ1-5; d_gene: -; CDR3aa: CSVGFGSGQPQHF; CDR3nt: TGCAGCGTCGGCTTCGGAAGTGGTCAGCCCCAGCATTTT
v_gene: TRBV25-1; abundance: few; j_gene: TRBJ2-1; d_gene: -; CDR3aa: CASSDRALDEQFF; CDR3nt: TGTGCCAGCAGTGATCGAGCGTTGGATGAGCAGTTCTTC
v_gene: TRBV5-1; abundance: -; j_gene: TRBJ1-1; d_gene: TRBD1; CDR3aa: CASSLEGQLQNTEAFF; CDR3nt: TGCGCCAGCAGCTTGGAGGGACAGCTACAGAACACTGAAGCTTTCTTT
v_gene: TRBV29-1; abundance: -; j_gene: TRBJ2-5; d_gene: TRBD1; CDR3aa: CSVAGTGSQETQYF; CDR3nt: TGCAGCGTGGCCGGGACAGGGAGCCAAGAGACCCAGTACTTC
v_gene: TRBV20-1; abundance: -; j_gene: TRBJ2-5; d_gene: -; CDR3aa: CSAAGETQYF; CDR3nt: TGCAGTGCCGCGGGGGAGACCCAGTACTTC
v_gene: TRBV15; abundance: few; j_gene: TRBJ1-1; d_gene: -; CDR3aa: CATSRDSPVQGHALLTEAFF; CDR3nt: TGTGCCACCAGCAGAGATTCCCCCGTCCAGGGTCACGCACTGCTCACTGAAGCTTTCTTT
v_gene: TRBV11-3; abundance: few; j_gene: TRBJ2-1; d_gene: -; CDR3aa: CASSSRQSSYNEQFF; CDR3nt: TGTGCCAGCAGCTCACGACAGAGCTCCTACAATGAGCAGTTCTTC
v_gene: TRBV9; abundance: -; j_gene: TRBJ2-1; d_gene: TRBD2; CDR3aa: CASSVRLAAGPNEQFF; CDR3nt: TGTGCCAGCAGCGTGAGACTAGCGGCGGGCCCTAATGAGCAGTTCTTC
v_gene: TRBV7-9; abundance: few; j_gene: TRBJ2-5; d_gene: -; CDR3aa: CASSLPLGRGTGETQYF; CDR3nt: TGTGCCAGCAGCTTACCTCTAGGGCGCGGGACGGGGGAGACCCAGTACTTC
v_gene: TRBV30; abundance: few; j_gene: TRBJ1-2; d_gene: -; CDR3aa: CAWSPNYGYTF; CDR3nt: TGTGCCTGGAGCCCCAACTATGGCTACACCTTC
v_gene: TRBV20-1; abundance: -; j_gene: TRBJ2-5; d_gene: -; CDR3aa: CSASSGETQYF; CDR3nt: TGCAGTGCTAGTTCTGGGGAGACCCAGTACTTC
v_gene: TRBV30; abundance: few; j_gene: TRBJ1-2; d_gene: TRBD1; CDR3aa: CAWRPGGDYGYTF; CDR3nt: TGTGCCTGGAGGCCAGGGGGTGACTATGGCTACACCTTC
v_gene: TRBV19; abundance: -; j_gene: TRBJ1-2; d_gene: -; CDR3aa: CASSIQRVTSNYGYTF; CDR3nt: TGTGCCAGTAGTATTCAGCGCGTCACATCTAACTATGGCTACACCTTC
v_gene: TRBV4-3; abundance: few; j_gene: TRBJ1-3; d_gene: -; CDR3aa: CASSQGGQGNTIYF; CDR3nt: TGCGCCAGCAGCCAAGGAGGCCAGGGAAACACCATATATTTT
v_gene: TRBV18; abundance: -; j_gene: TRBJ1-2; d_gene: TRBD1; CDR3aa: CASSYRGGYGYTF; CDR3nt: TGTGCCAGCTCTTACAGGGGTGGCTATGGCTACACCTTC
v_gene: TRBV7-2; abundance: few; j_gene: TRBJ2-1; d_gene: TRBD2; CDR3aa: CASSLGGLAGGEQFF; CDR3nt: TGTGCCAGCAGCTTAGGGGGACTAGCGGGAGGCGAGCAGTTCTTC
v_gene: TRBV19; abundance: few; j_gene: TRBJ1-1; d_gene: TRBD1; CDR3aa: CASTISGTGTTEAFF; CDR3nt: TGTGCCAGTACCATCTCCGGGACAGGGACCACTGAAGCTTTCTTT
v_gene: TRBV10-3; abundance: few; j_gene: TRBJ2-3; d_gene: -; CDR3aa: CAISPGKDTQYF; CDR3nt: TGTGCCATCAGTCCGGGGAAAGATACGCAGTATTTT
v_gene: TRBV7-9; abundance: many; j_gene: TRBJ2-7; d_gene: -; CDR3aa: CASGTGRSYEQYF; CDR3nt: TGTGCCAGCGGAACCGGTCGCTCCTACGAGCAGTACTTC
v_gene: TRBV7-2; abundance: -; j_gene: TRBJ2-5; d_gene: -; CDR3aa: CASSSRDRVGTQYF; CDR3nt: TGTGCCAGCAGCTCCCGGGACCGGGTAGGGACCCAGTACTTC
v_gene: TRBV6-5; abundance: few; j_gene: TRBJ2-5; d_gene: -; CDR3aa: CASSTQGLFQETQYF; CDR3nt: TGTGCCAGCAGTACCCAGGGCCTTTTCCAAGAGACCCAGTACTTC
v_gene: TRBV15; abundance: -; j_gene: TRBJ2-5; d_gene: -; CDR3aa: CATSRRSGLQTQYF; CDR3nt: TGTGCCACCAGCAGACGATCAGGGTTGCAGACCCAGTACTTC
v_gene: TRBV5-1; abundance: -; j_gene: TRBJ2-4; d_gene: -; CDR3aa: CASSLDGIQYF; CDR3nt: TGCGCCAGCAGCTTGGATGGCATTCAGTACTTC
v_gene: TRBV29-1; abundance: -; j_gene: TRBJ2-3; d_gene: TRBD1; CDR3aa: CSVERTGGLDTQYF; CDR3nt: TGCAGCGTCGAGAGGACAGGGGGTTTAGATACGCAGTATTTT
v_gene: TRBV10-3; abundance: few; j_gene: TRBJ1-1; d_gene: -; CDR3aa: CAISGSTRMNTEAFF; CDR3nt: TGTGCCATCAGTGGTAGTACTCGGATGAACACTGAAGCTTTCTTT
v_gene: TRBV18; abundance: -; j_gene: TRBJ1-2; d_gene: -; CDR3aa: CASSRVPNRDGYTF; CDR3nt: TGTGCCAGCTCAAGGGTTCCCAATAGGGATGGCTACACCTTC
v_gene: TRBV27; abundance: once; j_gene: TRBJ2-7; d_gene: -; CDR3aa: CASSLAQSYEQYF; CDR3nt: TGTGCCAGCAGTTTAGCACAGAGCTACGAGCAGTACTTC
v_gene: TRBV11-2; abundance: few; j_gene: TRBJ2-7; d_gene: TRBD2; CDR3aa: CASSFRLAGSSYEQYF; CDR3nt: TGTGCCAGCAGCTTTAGACTAGCGGGGAGCTCCTACGAGCAGTACTTC
v_gene: TRBV15; abundance: -; j_gene: TRBJ1-1; d_gene: -; CDR3aa: CATRHGTTKNTEAFF; CDR3nt: TGTGCCACCCGCCACGGGACTACCAAGAACACTGAAGCTTTCTTT
v_gene: TRBV6-5; abundance: few; j_gene: TRBJ2-1; d_gene: TRBD2; CDR3aa: CASTASGGLYNEQFF; CDR3nt: TGTGCCAGCACCGCCAGCGGGGGGCTCTACAATGAGCAGTTCTTC
v_gene: TRBV4-2; abundance: -; j_gene: TRBJ1-4; d_gene: TRBD1; CDR3aa: CASSHVPGQGSEKLFF; CDR3nt: TGTGCCAGCAGCCATGTACCCGGACAGGGTAGTGAAAAACTGTTTTTT
v_gene: TRBV13; abundance: -; j_gene: TRBJ2-1; d_gene: -; CDR3aa: CASTSNSGRSNEQFF; CDR3nt: TGTGCCAGCACCTCGAATTCCGGGAGATCGAATGAGCAGTTCTTC
v_gene: TRBV12-5; abundance: -; j_gene: TRBJ2-7; d_gene: -; CDR3aa: CASGLDSYEQYF; CDR3nt: TGTGCTAGTGGTTTGGACAGCTACGAGCAGTACTTC
v_gene: TRBV30; abundance: -; j_gene: TRBJ1-2; d_gene: -; CDR3aa: CAWSVLLYGYTF; CDR3nt: TGTGCCTGGAGTGTATTGCTCTATGGCTACACCTTC
v_gene: TRBV7-3; abundance: -; j_gene: TRBJ1-2; d_gene: -; CDR3aa: CASSPGAGGYTF; CDR3nt: TGTGCCAGCAGCCCCGGTGCAGGTGGCTACACCTTC
v_gene: TRBV30; abundance: -; j_gene: TRBJ1-4; d_gene: TRBD1; CDR3aa: CAWSPGQGRNEKLFF; CDR3nt: TGTGCCTGGAGCCCGGGACAGGGACGGAATGAAAAACTGTTTTTT
v_gene: TRBV7-6; abundance: -; j_gene: TRBJ2-1; d_gene: -; CDR3aa: CASSLPTGVSYNEQFF; CDR3nt: TGTGCCAGCAGCTTACCCACGGGGGTTTCCTACAATGAGCAGTTCTTC
v_gene: TRBV19; abundance: -; j_gene: TRBJ2-1; d_gene: -; CDR3aa: CASSASHEQFF; CDR3nt: TGTGCCAGTAGTGCGTCCCATGAGCAGTTCTTC
v_gene: TRBV30; abundance: few; j_gene: TRBJ1-4; d_gene: -; CDR3aa: CAWIRGVGEKLFF; CDR3nt: TGTGCCTGGATTCGAGGGGTAGGGGAAAAACTGTTTTTT